This T cell receptor beta chain was identified in a study of PD-L1 blockade in urothelial cancer. Study-level background: Beginning in about 2014, patients received atezolizumab, given as 1,200 mg intravenously every 3 weeks. Median T cell yield per blood sample was some 140,000 cells. Blood drawn 3 weeks (second dose) and 6 weeks after treatment start was analyzed.

The sample's time point: peripheral blood 6 weeks after treatment start. PCRs were each spiked with synthetic TCR analog templates. Profiled with immunoSEQ multiplex PCR; TCRdb holds only in-frame clones, not every one. The profile shows about 76,000 clones, approximately 90% of them singletons. The TCR comes from a woman of 80 years or more with urothelial cancer. Material: PBMCs, obtained around atezolizumab (anti-PD-L1) treatment.

The CDR3 loop reads CASSPGPSSSSYNEQFF. CDR3 coding DNA: TGCGCCAGCAGCCCCGGGCCTAGCAGTAGCTCCTACAATGAGCAGTTCTTC. The genes are TRBV5-1 and TRBJ2-1, with a weak D call TRBD2 (5 bases). The CDR3 loop spans 17 amino acids. Deletions cut 4 bases from V and 0 bases from J, with 17 bases between. Germline assignment: CDR1 SGHRS and CDR2 YFSETQ.